The 28 T cell receptor beta chains given below trace back to one sample, sequenced in a study of cytomegalovirus exposure and HLA in healthy donors. Primers: 60 Vbeta forward and 13 Jbeta reverse. The repertoire was sequenced with immunoSEQ multiplex PCR; TCRdb's copy has only in-frame clones and lacks some. Here the sample spans under 200,000 clones, 65% to 70% being singletons. The specimen sequenced was PBMCs. The receptor set was obtained from a young woman in good health and CMV-seropositive.

CDR3 sequence reads: CASRDSPTYGYTF. The CDR3 coding sequence is TGTGCCAGCAGGGACAGCCCAACCTATGGCTACACCTTC. The chain carries TRBV6-1 and TRBJ1-2, with D maybe TRBD1 (6 bases). Germline V gives CDR1 MNHNS, CDR2 SASEGT. The CDR3 has 13 residues. Trimming removed 6 bases from V and 4 bases from J, with 12 bases in between.

The chain recombines TRBV9 with TRBJ1-1; 7 bases agree with TRBD1. With 3 bases clipped from V and 9 bases from J, the junction kept 5 bases outside the gene matches. The CDR3 has 12 residues. The germline V gene encodes CDR1 SGDLS and CDR2 YYNGEE. The CDR3 DNA reads TGTGCCAGCAGCGCCACACAGGGGAAAGCTTTCTTT. This translates into CASSATQGKAFF.

This clone was counted a single time. The rearrangement uses TRBV4-2 and TRBJ2-5; a possible D gene is TRBD2 (5 bases). Trimming shortened V by 3 bases and J by 9 bases, and 14 bases separated the two germline ends. Per germline, CDR1 LGHNA and CDR2 YNFKEQ. The CDR3 consists of 13 residues. The CDR3 protein is CASSHKFREPQYF. CDR3 DNA: TGTGCCAGCAGCCATAAGTTTAGGGAGCCCCAGTACTTC.

V and J are TRBV2 and TRBJ1-5, with D possibly matching TRBD1 (5 bases). Germline V CDR1 and CDR2: SNHLY, FYNNEI. The V and J ends lost 4 bases and 4 bases respectively, with 8 bases between them. The CDR3 loop spans 13 amino acids. The CDR3 is CASSGQLNQPQHF. CDR3 nucleotides: TGTGCCAGCAGTGGACAGCTTAATCAGCCCCAGCATTTT.

The chain combines TRBV5-4 with TRBJ2-5; D is possibly TRBD1 (5 bases). V was pared by 2 bases and J by 3 bases, with 11 bases between. Germline V gene sequence: CDR1 SGHNT, CDR2 YYREEE (reference sequence). The CDR3 is 14 residues long. CDR3 in DNA: TGTGCCAGCAGCTTCCTGGGCAGGGAAGAGACCCAGTACTTC. This sequence encodes CASSFLGREETQYF.

The chain employs TRBV4-2 and TRBJ1-3; a possible D gene is TRBD1 (6 bases). Between the trimmed V and J ends, which lost 4 bases and 2 bases, there was a span of 12 bases. The germline CDR1 and CDR2 sequences are LGHNA and YNFKEQ. The CDR3 spans 15 residues. In nucleotides, the CDR3 is TGTGCCAGCAGCCTTTACAGGGAAGCTGGAAACACCATATATTTT. Translating it yields CASSLYREAGNTIYF.

This sequence joins TRBV7-3 and TRBJ1-2; D may be TRBD1 (5 bases). The CDR3 extends over 13 amino acids. Trimming left V 5 bases short and J 8 bases short, with 15 bases between. Germline V gene data show CDR1 as SGHTA and CDR2 as FQGTGA. The CDR3 sequence: CASSESGGSGYTF. CDR3 coding DNA: TGTGCCAGCAGCGAATCCGGGGGTTCGGGCTACACCTTC. Supplemented by reference TRBV7-3 and TRBJ1-2, the full variable domain reads GAGVSQTPSNKVTEKGKYVELRCDPISGHTALYWYRQSLGQGPEFLIYFQGTGAADDSGLPNDRFFAVRPEGSVSTLKIQRTERGDSAVYLCASSESGGSGYTFGSGTRLTVV.

The V gene is TRBV7-9, the J gene TRBJ1-2; 7 bases match TRBD1. CDR3 length: 13 amino acids. Germline V lookup: CDR1 SEHNR, CDR2 FQNEAQ (reference sequence). The trim removed 5 bases at V and 7 bases at J, leaving 7 bases unmatched. The CDR3 loop reads CASSRRGRSGYTF. The CDR3 DNA is TGTGCCAGCAGCCGGAGGGGGCGGTCTGGCTACACCTTC. Complete variable domain (other parts from reference TRBV7-9 and TRBJ1-2): DTGVSQNPRHKITKRGQNVTFRCDPISEHNRLYWYRQTLGQGPEFLTYFQNEAQLEKSRLLSDRFSAERPKGSFSTLEIQRTEQGDSAMYLCASSRRGRSGYTFGSGTRLTVV.

This clone was observed once. This sequence joins TRBV30 and TRBJ1-2; the D is unclear. The CDR3 covers 15 residues. Germline CDR1 reads GTSNPN; CDR2 reads SVGIG (reference sequence). V lost 4 bases and J 2 bases, leaving 17 bases between the germline ends. The CDR3 is CAWKVFTVQNYGYTF. The CDR3 DNA reads as TGTGCCTGGAAAGTTTTCACAGTACAGAACTATGGCTACACCTTC.

This rearrangement joins TRBV11-3 to TRBJ2-1; D possibly corresponds to TRBD2 (6 bases). The CDR3 totals 15 residues. V was trimmed by 5 bases and J by 2 bases, leaving 13 bases between them. The V gene's germline CDR1 is SGHNT and CDR2 YENEEA. Written as DNA, the CDR3 is TGTGCCAGCAGCCACCTCGGGGGACCCTACAATGAGCAGTTCTTC. Its translation is CASSHLGGPYNEQFF. The whole variable domain, filled in from reference TRBV11-3 and TRBJ2-1, reads EAGVVQSPRYKIIEKKQPVAFWCNPISGHNTLYWYLQNLGQGPELLIRYENEEAVDDSQLPKDRFSAERLKGVDSTLKIQPAELGDSAVYLCASSHLGGPYNEQFFGPGTRLTVL.

This chain uses TRBV7-9 with TRBJ1-2; no definite D call. The CDR3 totals 16 residues. The ends were cut back, 1 base at V and 3 bases at J, with 15 bases in the middle. Germline CDR1 SEHNR, CDR2 FQNEAQ (reference sequence). The CDR3 bases are TGTGCCAGCAGCTTAGGTCTAGAGACGGGATACTATGGCTACACCTTC. As protein: CASSLGLETGYYGYTF. The variable domain in full, completed from reference TRBV7-9 and TRBJ1-2, reads DTGVSQNPRHKITKRGQNVTFRCDPISEHNRLYWYRQTLGQGPEFLTYFQNEAQLEKSRLLSDRFSAERPKGSFSTLEIQRTEQGDSAMYLCASSLGLETGYYGYTFGSGTRLTVV.

V is TRBV5-1 and J is TRBJ2-3; 11 bases map to TRBD1. The CDR3 sequence is 16 residues long. The V gene end was trimmed by 2 bases and the J gene end by 4 bases; junction bases not matched to a gene: 6. The V gene's germline CDR1 is SGHRS and CDR2 YFSETQ. CDR3 sequence: CASSLGDRGMADTQYF. CDR3 nucleotides: TGCGCCAGCAGCTTAGGGGACAGGGGGATGGCAGATACGCAGTATTTT.

The genes are TRBV27 and TRBJ2-6; D gene uncertain. The CDR3 runs 14 residues. In germline, CDR1 is MNHEY, CDR2 SMNVEV (reference sequence). Trimming cost V 4 bases and J 0 bases, with 4 bases left between them. The CDR3 bases are TGTGCCAGCAGTTCGAGCTCTGGGGCCAACGTCCTGACTTTC. Amino acid sequence: CASSSSSGANVLTF. The full variable domain, completed using reference TRBV27 and TRBJ2-6, is EAQVTQNPRYLITVTGKKLTVTCSQNMNHEYMSWYRQDPGLGLRQIYYSMNVEVTDKGDVPEGYKVSRKEKRNFPLILESPSPNQTSLYFCASSSSSGANVLTFGAGSRLTVL.

This clone has only a few counts. This rearrangement joins TRBV4-3 to TRBJ2-6; a possible D gene is TRBD2 (6 bases). V was pared by 2 bases and J by 1 base, with 9 bases between. The CDR3 has 16 amino acids. The germline CDR1 and CDR2 sequences are LGHNA and YSLEER. The CDR3 reads CASSQSAGSGANVLTF. CDR3 bases: TGCGCCAGCAGCCAATCTGCGGGATCTGGGGCCAACGTCCTGACTTTC.

The CDR3 sequence is CAWSRGLAVSYEQYF. CDR3 coding DNA: TGTGCCTGGAGCCGGGGACTAGCGGTCTCCTACGAGCAGTACTTC. The chain has TRBV30 and TRBJ2-5; 11 nucleotides align to TRBD2. The J call could be wrong; TRBJ2-7 is a better fit for the DNA end. CDR1 and CDR2 from the germline V gene are GTSNPN and SVGIG (reference sequence). This CDR3 region has 15 residues.

This clone came up once. The junction differs from germline at one of its ends, possibly a read error. The rearrangement links TRBV7-7 to TRBJ2-2, with D possibly being TRBD2 (6 bases). The CDR3 runs to 16 residues. Germline values: CDR1 SSHAT, CDR2 FNYEAQ (reference sequence). DNA of the CDR3: TGTGCTAGCAGCTTTAGGCTAGCGTTGGTTCTCGGGGAGCTGTTTTTT. It yields the protein CASSFRLALVLGELFF.

The V and J genes are TRBV7-6 and TRBJ2-1, with D perhaps matching TRBD1 (6 bases). This CDR3 comprises 15 residues. Germline values: CDR1 SGHVS, CDR2 FNYEAQ. V was clipped by 0 bases and J by 2 bases, with 8 bases between them. The CDR3 DNA is TGTGCCAGCAGCTTAGCGGGGACAACCTACAATGAGCAGTTCTTC. Its translation: CASSLAGTTYNEQFF.

The J gene is TRBJ1-1, the V gene TRBV18; a weak D match, TRBD1 (6 bases). The CDR3 sequence is 14 residues long. Germline CDR1 KGHSH, CDR2 LQKENI. Trimming shortened V by 1 base and J by 1 base, and 7 bases separated the two germline ends. As DNA, the CDR3 is TGTGCCAGCTCACCACAGGGGGAGAACACTGAAGCTTTCTTT. Protein sequence: CASSPQGENTEAFF.

The chain employs TRBV19 and TRBJ1-2; 7 nucleotides align to TRBD1. This CDR3 has 16 residues. The V gene end was trimmed by 3 bases and the J gene end by 1 base; junction bases not matched to a gene: 8. Germline loops: CDR1 LNHDA, CDR2 SQIVND (reference sequence). CDR3 in DNA: TGTGCCAGTAGTATGGCCAGGGGGGTCCTTAACTATGGCTACACCTTC. Its translation: CASSMARGVLNYGYTF. Together with reference TRBV19 and TRBJ1-2, the CDR3 gives the full variable domain: DGGITQSPKYLFRKEGQNVTLSCEQNLNHDAMYWYRQDPGQGLRLIYYSQIVNDFQKGDIAEGYSVSREKKESFPLTVTSAQKNPTAFYLCASSMARGVLNYGYTFGSGTRLTVV.

This chain links TRBV27 with TRBJ1-2; possible D gene TRBD1, 6 bases. CDR1 MNHEY and CDR2 SMNVEV come from the germline V gene (reference sequence). The CDR3 has 15 residues. V dropped 1 base and J dropped 6 bases, with 15 bases sitting between them. This CDR3 reads CASSLYGGAENGYTF. CDR3 nucleotide sequence: TGTGCCAGCAGTTTATACGGGGGGGCAGAGAATGGCTACACCTTC.

The J gene is TRBJ2-7, the V gene TRBV30; 9 bases agree with TRBD1. J lost 7 bases, V lost 5 bases, and 6 bases had no gene match. In germline, CDR1 is GTSNPN, CDR2 SVGIG (reference sequence). This CDR3 comprises 12 residues. Here the CDR3 DNA reads TGTGCCTGGGGACAGGGGCCGGGGGAGCAGTACTTC. Amino acids: CAWGQGPGEQYF.

This clone was counted a few times. One end of the junction is discordant with germline, which a read error may explain. The chain recombines TRBV7-3 with TRBJ2-7; 8 bases align to TRBD1. This CDR3 has 15 residues. The germline CDR1 and CDR2 sequences are SGHTA and FQGTGA. The CDR3 DNA sequence: TGTGCCAGCAGCTTGGGGGGACAGGCTATCTACGAGCGGTACTTC. It specifies CASSLGGQAIYERYF.

This clone was seen a handful of times. The gene calls are TRBV27 and TRBJ2-7; 7 bases match TRBD1. CDR3 size: 15 residues. With 5 bases clipped from V and 2 bases from J, the junction kept 9 bases outside the gene matches. Germline V CDR1 and CDR2: MNHEY, SMNVEV (reference sequence). The CDR3 bases are TGTGCCAGCAGTACGTGGACAGGAAGCACCTACGAGCAGTACTTC. Its protein product is CASSTWTGSTYEQYF.

This clone is a singleton in its sample. V and J are TRBV29-1 and TRBJ1-2; maybe TRBD1 (5 bases). From germline, CDR1 is SQVTM and CDR2 ANQGSEA. This CDR3 is 16 amino acids long. V was cut by 4 bases and J by 1 base, with 19 bases left in between. The CDR3 sequence: CSVAWLVNRFNYGYTF. Written as DNA, the CDR3 is TGCAGCGTTGCTTGGTTGGTGAACAGGTTTAACTATGGCTACACCTTC.

The V gene is TRBV16, the J gene TRBJ2-5; D gene uncertain. Germline-derived CDR1 and CDR2 are KGHSY and FQNENV. This CDR3 has 14 amino acids. The ends were cut back, 3 bases at V and 0 bases at J, with 8 bases in the middle. The CDR3, as DNA: TGTGCCAGCAGCCAGAGACGGGACCAAGAGACCCAGTACTTC. Translating gives CASSQRRDQETQYF. Full variable domain (remainder filled in from reference TRBV16 and TRBJ2-5): GEEVAQTPKHLVRGEGQKAKLYCAPIKGHSYVFWYQQVLKNEFKFLISFQNENVFDETGMPKERFSAKCLPNSPCSLEIQATKLEDSAVYFCASSQRRDQETQYFGPGTRLLVL.

This clone was found once. This chain connects TRBV28 to TRBJ1-1; 7 bases align to TRBD1. Trimming removed 5 bases from V and 6 bases from J; junction bases left unmatched: 6. This CDR3 comprises 13 residues. Per the germline V gene, CDR1 is MDHEN and CDR2 is SYDVKM. In DNA, the CDR3 is TGTGCCAGCAGTCGAGACAGGGTCTCTGAAGCTTTCTTT. The encoded protein is CASSRDRVSEAFF.

The V and J genes are TRBV7-9 and TRBJ1-2, with a possible D match to TRBD1 (5 bases). The V gene lost 1 base and the J gene lost 6 bases, with 12 bases spanning the gap. This CDR3 region has 14 residues. Germline CDR1 reads SEHNR; CDR2 reads FQNEAQ (reference sequence). CDR3 bases: TGTGCCAGCAGCTTAGGACGCAGGGCCCATGGCTACACCTTC. This codes for CASSLGRRAHGYTF. Filled out from reference TRBV7-9 and TRBJ1-2, the complete variable domain reads DTGVSQNPRHKITKRGQNVTFRCDPISEHNRLYWYRQTLGQGPEFLTYFQNEAQLEKSRLLSDRFSAERPKGSFSTLEIQRTEQGDSAMYLCASSLGRRAHGYTFGSGTRLTVV.

This chain connects TRBV27 to TRBJ2-5; D might be TRBD2 (5 bases). V was clipped by 4 bases and J by 5 bases, with 14 bases between them. Germline CDR1 and CDR2: MNHEY and SMNVEV (reference sequence). CDR3 length: 14 residues. The CDR3 DNA reads as TGTGCCAGCAGTTCGGGCCCCCGAGGGGAGACCCAGTACTTC. It translates to CASSSGPRGETQYF.